This TCR beta chain emerged from a study of cytomegalovirus exposure and HLA in healthy donors. Broader study findings: Researchers counted 150 to 200 TCR beta chains as cytomegalovirus-associated.

Germline values: CDR1 GTSNPN, CDR2 SVGIG (reference sequence). V shed 0 bases, J shed 3 bases, and the junction held 7 bases outside the gene matches. This CDR3 region has 16 residues. Of note for this clone: Its antigen remains unknown.

PCR amplification relied on 60 Vbeta primers (plus 13 Jbeta primers). Clones were sequenced by immunoSEQ multiplex PCR, and TCRdb holds only the in-frame ones, with some missing. In all, the sample yields tens of thousands of clones. Sequencing used PBMCs. This receptor was taken from a man aged 40-49 years in good health and CMV-seronegative. The chain is built from TRBV30 and TRBJ2-3; 9 bases match TRBD1. The CDR3 DNA is TGTGCCTGGAGTGTAGCCGGGACAGGGAGTACAGATACGCAGTATTTT. This encodes CAWSVAGTGSTDTQYF.